This T cell receptor beta chain derives from a study of T cells in Graves' hyperthyroidism and ophthalmopathy. In the study overall: Staff took peripheral blood when the initial diagnosis was made, before any treatment began. The study's findings and limits: The blood repertoire included most of the expanded thyroid clonotypes above 0.001.

The germline gives CDR1 SGHRS, CDR2 YFSETQ. V lost 2 bases and J lost 13, with 16 bases in between. The CDR3 loop spans 13 amino acids. This clonotype was observed a few times. Its antigen is not identified. The CDR3 regions of TCR beta were amplified from RNA transcripts. HTBI primers drove first-round RT-PCR of the TCR CDR3. TCRdb redid the calling of the multiplex PCR reads with MiXCR, one entry per CDR3 protein. This table holds around 600,000 distinct CDR3 sequences, about 14% found once. This TCR was sampled from a woman aged 45-65 years with Graves' ophthalmopathy. The material sequenced was blood. This chain uses TRBV5-1 with TRBJ2-1, with D maybe TRBD1 (5 bases). The CDR3 is CASSFTVQGTQFF. The CDR3 DNA follows: TGCGCCAGCAGCTTTACGGTCCAGGGTACCCAGTTCTTC. The full variable domain, with the rest looked up from reference TRBV5-1 and TRBJ2-1, is KAGVTQTPRYLIKTRGQQVTLSCSPISGHRSVSWYQQTPGQGLQFLFEYFSETQRNKGNFPGRFSGRQFSNSRSEMNVSTLELGDSALYLCASSFTVQGTQFFGPGTRLTVL.